The clone carrying this T cell receptor beta chain came up a few times. The target antigen is unknown. Purified naive CD4+ T cells were depleted of CD25+ Tregs. Overall study findings and caveats: Larger-cohort validation covered only one TCR beta V-J rearrangement.

After constant-region reverse-primer amplification, full-length variable regions underwent semi-nested PCR with Nested Universal Primer A. TCRdb fed the 5' RACE reads into MiXCR, producing one record per CDR3 protein. The sample records approximately 23,000 distinct CDR3 sequences, more than 25% being singletons. This receptor was taken from a female donor with breast cancer. The sequenced sample was tumor-infiltrating naive CD4+ T cells sorted from the breast tumor. The subset denotes: naive CD4+ T cells, CD4+CD45RA+CD25-.

CDR3 sequence reads: CASSRGEWQYF. The CDR3 coding sequence is TGTGCCAGCAGTAGGGGGGAGTGGCAGTACTTC. The V call is TRBV6-6, the J call TRBJ2-7, with D perhaps being TRBD1 or TRBD2 (6 bases each). This CDR3 contains 11 residues. V lost 5 bases and J lost 9, with 11 bases in between. Germline values: CDR1 MNHNY, CDR2 SVGAGI (reference sequence).